What follows describes a single T cell receptor (beta chain). The entry originates in a study of shared clonotypes between healthy human individuals. Sequencing was performed with immunoSEQ multiplex PCR; in TCRdb, only in-frame clones are kept and a portion is missing. In the table there are about 1 million clones, under 80% of which are singletons. Researchers partitioned CD4+ cells into CD45RA+ naive and CD45RA-negative memory subsets. CDR3 length: 12 residues. V lost 7 bases, J lost 6 bases, and 12 bases lay in between. Looked up from germline, CDR1 is LNHDA and CDR2 is SQIVND (reference sequence).

The specimen was memory CD4+ T cells sorted from blood. The subset denotes: CD45RA-negative fraction. V is TRBV19 and J is TRBJ2-5; tentatively, D is TRBD2 (7 bases). This TCR derives from a man between 18 and 29 years old in good health. In DNA form, the CDR3 reads TGTGCCAGTAACCCGGGGGGCAAGACCCAGTACTTC. This sequence encodes CASNPGGKTQYF. The variable domain in full, completed from reference TRBV19 and TRBJ2-5, reads DGGITQSPKYLFRKEGQNVTLSCEQNLNHDAMYWYRQDPGQGLRLIYYSQIVNDFQKGDIAEGYSVSREKKESFPLTVTSAQKNPTAFYLCASNPGGKTQYFGPGTRLLVL.